This record looks at one T cell receptor (beta chain) sequence and its context. Peripheral blood came from all dose cohorts at three timepoints. Germline-derived CDR1 and CDR2 are LNHDA and SQIVND (reference sequence). CDR3 length: 11 residues. Trimming cost V 8 bases and J 7 bases; bases outside gene matches: 2. The record originates from a study of OX40 agonist ivuxolimab in advanced cancers. TCRdb keeps only in-frame clones here, not all; method: immunoSEQ multiplex PCR. The sample contains tens of thousands of clones, roughly 89% of which appear only once. The sample was CD4+ or CD8+ T cells sorted from blood, taken in a trial of the OX40 agonist ivuxolimab. The TCR originated in an adult with an advanced solid tumor such as melanoma, head and neck, liver or kidney cancer. The chain joins TRBV19 to TRBJ1-2, with 9 positions matching TRBD1. The CDR3 region is CASGQGFGYTF. CDR3 DNA: TGTGCCAGTGGACAGGGGTTTGGCTACACCTTC.